This is a list of T cell receptor beta chains from one sample in a study of blood T cell repertoires in COVID-19. Data came from immunoSEQ multiplex PCR; TCRdb stores just in-frame clones and leaves some out. The sample has 150,000 or so clones, 80% to 85% seen once. Specimen: peripheral blood. Receptors originate from a woman aged 55 to 70 with acute or convalescent COVID-19. Both conserved end residues are part of each CDR3. D genes are given only for firm matches. Where a row states a size, it is once, few, many or the class of an expanded clone; other rows omit it.

J: TRBJ2-1
D: TRBD2
V: TRBV7-2
size: .
CDR3: CASSSGPGGGEFF
DNA: TGTGCCAGCAGCTCAGGCCCCGGGGGAGGGGAGTTCTTC

J: TRBJ1-2
D: .
V: TRBV29-1
size: .
CDR3: CSVVGDYYGYTF
DNA: TGCAGCGTTGTTGGGGACTATTATGGCTACACCTTC

J: TRBJ2-1
D: .
V: TRBV28
size: .
CDR3: CASSLLSPTRERNEQFF
DNA: TGTGCCAGCAGTTTATTATCTCCTACACGGGAGAGGAATGAGCAGTTCTTC

J: TRBJ2-5
D: .
V: TRBV5-1
size: .
CDR3: CASSVTGPEETQYF
DNA: TGCGCCAGCAGCGTGACAGGTCCAGAAGAGACCCAGTACTTC

J: TRBJ1-5
D: TRBD1
V: TRBV7-8
size: .
CDR3: CASSLVGTGASNQPQHF
DNA: TGTGCCAGCAGCTTAGTTGGGACAGGGGCTAGCAATCAGCCCCAGCATTTT

J: TRBJ1-1
D: .
V: TRBV24-1
size: .
CDR3: CATSATRNTEAFF
DNA: TGTGCCACCAGCGCGACAAGGAACACTGAAGCTTTCTTT

J: TRBJ1-5
D: .
V: TRBV6-5
size: .
CDR3: CASRVRDQPQHF
DNA: TGTGCCAGCAGGGTCAGGGATCAGCCCCAGCATTTT

J: TRBJ1-4
D: .
V: TRBV7-9
size: .
CDR3: CASSRENEKLFF
DNA: TGTGCCTCATCCCGGGAGAATGAAAAACTGTTTTTT

J: TRBJ1-2
D: .
V: TRBV30
size: .
CDR3: CAWSGGSYGYTF
DNA: TGTGCCTGGAGTGGTGGGAGCTATGGCTACACCTTC

J: TRBJ1-2
D: TRBD1
V: TRBV6-5
size: .
CDR3: CASSSGTGGRPYGYTF
DNA: TGTGCCAGCAGTTCTGGGACAGGGGGCCGCCCATATGGCTACACCTTC

J: TRBJ2-1
D: TRBD2
V: TRBV4-1
size: .
CDR3: CASSQGNSGSYNEQFF
DNA: TGCGCCAGCAGCCAAGGCAATAGCGGGAGTTACAATGAGCAGTTCTTC

J: TRBJ2-7
D: .
V: TRBV28
size: .
CDR3: CASSLRGAYAGEQYF
DNA: TGTGCCAGCAGCCTTCGGGGAGCCTATGCGGGCGAGCAGTACTTC

J: TRBJ2-5
D: TRBD2
V: TRBV7-8
size: once
CDR3: CASSLVLGLVGKETQYF
DNA: TGTGCCAGCAGCTTAGTCCTGGGACTAGTCGGTAAAGAGACCCAGTACTTC

J: TRBJ2-7
D: .
V: TRBV7-9
size: once
CDR3: CASSFTELPYEQYF
DNA: TGTGCCAGCAGCTTCACAGAGCTCCCCTACGAGCAGTACTTC